Listed below are T cell receptor beta chains from one sample, sequenced in a study of T cell responses to AZD1222 COVID-19 vaccine. The assay was immunoSEQ multiplex PCR, and TCRdb's table has in-frame clones only and misses some. Among fewer than 150,000 clones listed, approximately 91% were seen once. Sequencing was performed on peripheral blood, taken 28 days after the second AZD1222 dose. All receptors derive from an adult who received the AZD1222 COVID-19 vaccine. The CDR3 runs from the conserved cysteine through the conserved F or W. A D gene is named only where the DNA matches it firmly. Expanded clones are given a class, and other clones once, few, many or no size at all.

clone size | J gene | V gene | D gene | CDR3 DNA | CDR3 protein
- | TRBJ1-2 | TRBV19 | TRBD1 | TGTGCCAGTACCCGTATATCAGGGGGGAGTCCTGGCTACACCTTC | CASTRISGGSPGYTF
once | TRBJ1-4 | TRBV18 | - | TGTGCCAGCTCACCACCGGGACACCATGAAAAACTGTTTTTT | CASSPPGHHEKLFF
- | TRBJ2-7 | TRBV7-2 | TRBD2 | TGTGCCAGCAGCTTGACTAGCGGGGGGGCGTACGAGCAGTACTTC | CASSLTSGGAYEQYF
- | TRBJ2-6 | TRBV7-3 | TRBD1 | TGTGCCAGCAGCGATGGACAGGGGGCGCATGGGGCCAACGTCCTGACTTTC | CASSDGQGAHGANVLTF
- | TRBJ1-2 | TRBV30 | - | TGTGCCTGGTTGGGCGTTGAGGGCTACACCTTC | CAWLGVEGYTF
- | TRBJ2-7 | TRBV11-2 | - | TGTGCCAGCAGCTTAGATATTCAATGGGAGCAGTACTTC | CASSLDIQWEQYF
- | TRBJ2-3 | TRBV5-1 | - | TGCGCCAGCAGCTTGCGGCAGGCCCGCACAGATACGCAGTATTTT | CASSLRQARTDTQYF
- | TRBJ2-5 | TRBV19 | - | TGTGCCAGTAGTATAGACAGGGCACAAGAGACCCAGTACTTC | CASSIDRAQETQYF
- | TRBJ2-5 | TRBV28 | TRBD2 | TGTGCCAGCAGTCCTGGACTAGCGGGACTAGAGACCCAGTACTTC | CASSPGLAGLETQYF
- | TRBJ1-1 | TRBV5-6 | - | TGTGCCAGCAGCCCTCAGGGTAGCACTGAAGCTTTCTTT | CASSPQGSTEAFF
- | TRBJ2-3 | TRBV11-3 | TRBD2 | TGTGCCAGCAGCTTAGGGACTAGCGGGAGCACAGATACGCAGTATTTT | CASSLGTSGSTDTQYF
- | TRBJ2-1 | TRBV4-3 | - | TGCGCCAGCAGCCAAAGGGTTTCAACGTACAATGAGCAGTTCTTC | CASSQRVSTYNEQFF
- | TRBJ1-4 | TRBV7-9 | - | TGTGCCAGCAGCCAGGGCGAAAAACTGTTTTTT | CASSQGEKLFF
- | TRBJ2-7 | TRBV3-1/TRBV3-2 | - | TGTGCCAGCAGCCGTCGTGGGGGGGAGCAGTACTTC | CASSRRGGEQYF
- | TRBJ2-2 | TRBV7-9 | - | TGTGCCAGCAGCTTAGCACTAGGTGTCGGGGAGCTGTTTTTT | CASSLALGVGELFF
- | TRBJ2-4 | TRBV2 | - | TGTGCCAGCAGTGAATTGAGGGTGGTAGAAAACATTCAGTACTTC | CASSELRVVENIQYF
- | TRBJ1-1 | TRBV30 | - | TGTGCCTGGAGTTCGCGACGGGGCTGGAACACTGAAGCTTTCTTT | CAWSSRRGWNTEAFF
- | TRBJ2-1 | TRBV3-1/TRBV3-2 | - | TGTGCCAGCAGCCAAGGTAGGAGCTCCTACAATGAGCAGTTCTTC | CASSQGRSSYNEQFF
- | TRBJ2-3 | TRBV11-3 | TRBD2 | TGTGCCAGCAGCTTAGGTCTAGCGGGGAGTGCAGATACGCAGTATTTT | CASSLGLAGSADTQYF
- | TRBJ1-1 | TRBV7-2 | TRBD1 | TGTGCCACCTCAAGACAGGGGGCGATGAACACTGAAGCTTTCTTT | CATSRQGAMNTEAFF
- | TRBJ1-1 | TRBV4-2 | - | TGTGCCAGCAGCCAGGACAACACTGAAGCTTTCTTT | CASSQDNTEAFF
- | TRBJ2-1 | TRBV4-1 | TRBD2 | TGCGCCAGCAGCCAACCCCTAGCGGGCTACAATGAGCAGTTCTTC | CASSQPLAGYNEQFF